These 5 T cell receptor beta chains were sequenced from one sample in a study of blood T cell repertoires in COVID-19. Clones were read by immunoSEQ multiplex PCR, and TCRdb kept only the in-frame ones, dropping some. The sample lists roughly 220,000 clones, 75% to 90% seen once, with roughly 3.7% in the top ten. Sequenced sample: PBMCs or T cells enriched from blood (not recorded which). The receptors originated from a woman between 18 and 30 years old in a cohort exposed to, infected with or recovered from COVID-19 (not recorded which).

Note on this clone: Other nucleotide sequences from this sample produce the same CDR3. The V gene is TRBV9, the J gene TRBJ1-1, with D hard to call. Trimming left V 0 bases short and J 6 bases short, with 9 bases between. The CDR3 is made up of 13 amino acids. Germline CDR1 reads SGDLS; CDR2 reads YYNGEE. Written as DNA, the CDR3 is TGTGCCAGCAGCGTAGTCGGTTCCGCTGAAGCTTTCTTT. Translated, it gives CASSVVGSAEAFF.

This clone was seen only once. The J gene is TRBJ1-2, the V gene TRBV7-9, with a tentative D call TRBD1 (6 bases). Looked up from germline, CDR1 is SEHNR and CDR2 is FQNEAQ (reference sequence). The V end was cut by 5 bases, the J end by 1 base, with 11 bases between. The CDR3 extends over 14 amino acids. The CDR3 here is CASSRGQINYGYTF. Here the CDR3 DNA reads TGTGCCAGCAGCCGGGGACAAATTAACTATGGCTACACCTTC.

The count of this clone is one. V gene TRBV19 combines with J gene TRBJ1-2, with D perhaps matching TRBD1 (6 bases). The germline V and J ends were trimmed by 3 bases and 5 bases, with 13 bases remaining between them. Per germline, CDR1 LNHDA and CDR2 SQIVND (reference sequence). The CDR3 has 14 amino acids. The CDR3 coding sequence is TGTGCCAGTAGTATCGGAACAGGGAAGTATGGCTACACCTTC. Encoded protein: CASSIGTGKYGYTF.

In its sample, this clone was seen a few times. V and J are TRBV11-3 and TRBJ2-7, with TRBD1 identical over 10 bases. The CDR3 extends over 15 amino acids. Trimming at V came to 6 bases and at J to 5 bases, leaving 10 bases not matched to a gene. The germline V gene encodes CDR1 SGHNT and CDR2 YENEEA. The DNA for the CDR3 is TGTGCCAGCAGTGCGGGGACAGGGGTAATCAACGAGCAGTACTTC. Protein: CASSAGTGVINEQYF.

A few counts support this clone. The gene calls are TRBV5-1 and TRBJ1-4, with TRBD1 identical over 7 bases. This CDR3 contains 15 residues. Per the germline V gene, CDR1 is SGHRS and CDR2 is YFSETQ. V was clipped by 3 bases and J by 6 bases; unmatched bases: 8. CDR3 DNA sequence: TGCGCCAGCAGCTGGACAGGCGGAGGTGATGAAAAACTGTTTTTT. Translation gives CASSWTGGGDEKLFF.